This T cell receptor (beta chain) was sequenced during a study of graft-versus-host responses after intestinal transplantation. For the study at large: Multivisceral, liver-intestinal, or isolated intestinal grafts were transplanted into recipients.

This clone was observed a single time. Its antigen is unidentified. Overall study findings and caveats: Allografts carried high graft-versus-host to host-versus-graft clonal ratios in patients having graft-donor T cell macrochimerism. Peak circulating GvH clone levels were associated with early post-transplant HvG declines.

Clones were read by immunoSEQ multiplex PCR, and TCRdb kept only the in-frame ones, dropping some. The table includes some 120,000 clones, about nine tenths detected once. The CDR3 loop spans 15 amino acids. The germline gives CDR1 ENHRY, CDR2 SYGVKD. V was clipped by 6 bases and J by 0 bases; unmatched bases: 5. V usage is TRBV10-3 and J usage is TRBJ2-3, with TRBD2 matching 8 bases. The material was unstimulated CD4+ T cells sorted from spleen or lymph node cells, obtained before intestinal transplant. The TCR comes from a human donor who received an intestinal transplant. CDR3: CAISALAGSTDTQYF. The CDR3 DNA reads TGTGCCATCAGCGCTCTAGCGGGTAGCACAGATACGCAGTATTTT.